Listed below are T cell receptor beta chains from one sample, sequenced in a study of PD-1 blockade in classical Hodgkin lymphoma. Repertoires were generated with immunoSEQ multiplex PCR, while TCRdb's copy carries only in-frame clones and drops some. This table has over 85,000 clones, roughly 91% appearing once. The specimen was peripheral blood mononuclear cells (PBMCs), collected before the fourth cycle of nivolumab. These receptors came from a human donor with classical Hodgkin lymphoma. Both conserved end residues are part of each CDR3. The D gene is left open where the match is weak. Clone sizes are given selectively: once, few, many, or a class where the clone is expanded.

J gene: TRBJ1-6
D gene: TRBD1
V gene: TRBV28
clone size: NA
CDR3 protein: CASRPRTGVGSPLHF
CDR3 DNA: TGTGCCAGCAGACCACGGACAGGGGTTGGTTCACCCCTCCACTTT

J gene: TRBJ1-2
D gene: NA
V gene: TRBV25-1
clone size: NA
CDR3 protein: CASSEYGRPVNTF
CDR3 DNA: TGTGCCAGCAGTGAATATGGCAGGCCGGTGAACACCTTC

J gene: TRBJ2-7
D gene: NA
V gene: TRBV14
clone size: once
CDR3 protein: CASSHLGIYEQYF
CDR3 DNA: TGTGCCAGCAGCCACCTAGGGATCTACGAGCAGTACTTC

J gene: TRBJ2-3
D gene: NA
V gene: TRBV18
clone size: NA
CDR3 protein: CASSPPVRAEDTQYF
CDR3 DNA: TGTGCCAGCTCACCACCGGTCCGGGCCGAGGATACGCAGTATTTT

J gene: TRBJ2-1
D gene: TRBD1
V gene: TRBV5-1
clone size: NA
CDR3 protein: CASSSAGTGYNEQFF
CDR3 DNA: TGCGCCAGCAGCTCCGCCGGGACAGGTTACAATGAGCAGTTCTTC

J gene: TRBJ1-4
D gene: NA
V gene: TRBV7-6
clone size: NA
CDR3 protein: CASSLRELDEKLFF
CDR3 DNA: TGTGCCAGCAGCTTAAGGGAGTTGGATGAAAAACTGTTTTTT

J gene: TRBJ2-7
D gene: TRBD1
V gene: TRBV4-1
clone size: NA
CDR3 protein: CASSQGVGQGLRGYEQYF
CDR3 DNA: TGCGCCAGCAGCCAAGGGGTGGGACAGGGTTTAAGAGGGTACGAGCAGTACTTC

J gene: TRBJ2-5
D gene: TRBD1
V gene: TRBV28
clone size: NA
CDR3 protein: CAARHRGQETQYF
CDR3 DNA: TGTGCCGCCAGGCACAGGGGCCAAGAGACCCAGTACTTC

J gene: TRBJ2-7
D gene: TRBD2
V gene: TRBV28
clone size: NA
CDR3 protein: CASSSAGWTSAGGYEQYF
CDR3 DNA: TGTGCCAGCAGTTCCGCTGGGTGGACTAGCGCTGGAGGTTACGAGCAGTACTTC

J gene: TRBJ2-3
D gene: NA
V gene: TRBV28
clone size: NA
CDR3 protein: CASSLQPTDTQYF
CDR3 DNA: TGTGCCAGCAGTTTACAGCCGACAGATACGCAGTATTTT

J gene: TRBJ1-2
D gene: TRBD1
V gene: TRBV5-4
clone size: NA
CDR3 protein: CASSAGQGRLFNYGYTF
CDR3 DNA: TGTGCCAGCAGCGCGGGACAGGGCCGACTGTTCAACTATGGCTACACCTTC

J gene: TRBJ2-7
D gene: TRBD1
V gene: TRBV27
clone size: NA
CDR3 protein: CASSSWTGSHEQYF
CDR3 DNA: TGTGCCAGCAGCTCTTGGACAGGGTCGCACGAGCAGTACTTC

J gene: TRBJ2-7
D gene: TRBD2
V gene: TRBV7-9
clone size: NA
CDR3 protein: CASSVAGENYEQYF
CDR3 DNA: TGTGCCAGCAGCGTAGCGGGAGAAAACTACGAGCAGTACTTC

J gene: TRBJ2-7
D gene: TRBD1
V gene: TRBV2
clone size: NA
CDR3 protein: CASSEGQGVFGYEQYF
CDR3 DNA: TGTGCCAGCAGTGAAGGACAGGGGGTATTTGGTTACGAGCAGTACTTC

J gene: TRBJ2-2
D gene: TRBD2
V gene: TRBV28
clone size: NA
CDR3 protein: CASSKLAGGFFSGELFF
CDR3 DNA: TGTGCCAGCAGTAAACTAGCGGGAGGTTTCTTCTCCGGGGAGCTGTTTTTT

J gene: TRBJ2-5
D gene: NA
V gene: TRBV7-6
clone size: NA
CDR3 protein: CASSLAIGETQYF
CDR3 DNA: TGTGCCAGCAGCTTAGCAATCGGGGAGACCCAGTACTTC

J gene: TRBJ2-7
D gene: TRBD1
V gene: TRBV5-4
clone size: NA
CDR3 protein: CASSFPGQGSIAYEQYF
CDR3 DNA: TGTGCCAGCAGCTTTCCGGGACAGGGATCTATAGCCTACGAGCAGTACTTC

J gene: TRBJ1-1
D gene: NA
V gene: TRBV5-5
clone size: once
CDR3 protein: CASSLEGPYTEAFF
CDR3 DNA: TGTGCCAGCAGCCTCGAGGGCCCTTACACTGAAGCTTTCTTT

J gene: TRBJ2-7
D gene: NA
V gene: TRBV5-1
clone size: NA
CDR3 protein: CASSLQTGSEQYF
CDR3 DNA: TGCGCCAGCAGCTTGCAAACCGGGTCGGAGCAGTACTTC

J gene: TRBJ1-4
D gene: NA
V gene: TRBV29-1
clone size: NA
CDR3 protein: CSVYSGAPDEKLFF
CDR3 DNA: TGCAGCGTTTACTCCGGGGCCCCGGATGAAAAACTGTTTTTT

J gene: TRBJ2-1
D gene: TRBD2
V gene: TRBV7-3
clone size: NA
CDR3 protein: CASRAGGSYNEQFF
CDR3 DNA: TGTGCCAGCAGGGCGGGAGGGTCCTACAATGAGCAGTTCTTC

J gene: TRBJ1-3
D gene: NA
V gene: TRBV5-1
clone size: NA
CDR3 protein: CASSLGGDLSGNTIYF
CDR3 DNA: TGCGCCAGCAGCTTGGGGGGAGACCTCTCTGGAAACACCATATATTTT

J gene: TRBJ1-2
D gene: NA
V gene: TRBV7-3
clone size: NA
CDR3 protein: CASIRESNYGYTF
CDR3 DNA: TGTGCCAGTATTAGGGAGTCTAACTATGGCTACACCTTC

J gene: TRBJ2-3
D gene: TRBD2
V gene: TRBV19
clone size: NA
CDR3 protein: CASSIELASADTQYF
CDR3 DNA: TGTGCCAGTAGTATCGAACTAGCGTCGGCAGATACGCAGTATTTT

J gene: TRBJ1-1
D gene: TRBD1
V gene: TRBV4-1
clone size: NA
CDR3 protein: CASSQSRDREHEAFF
CDR3 DNA: TGCGCCAGCAGCCAAAGCCGGGACAGAGAGCATGAAGCTTTCTTT

J gene: TRBJ2-2
D gene: TRBD2
V gene: TRBV11-2
clone size: NA
CDR3 protein: CASSFFPGLAGGATGELFF
CDR3 DNA: TGTGCCAGCAGCTTCTTCCCGGGACTAGCGGGAGGGGCCACCGGGGAGCTGTTTTTT